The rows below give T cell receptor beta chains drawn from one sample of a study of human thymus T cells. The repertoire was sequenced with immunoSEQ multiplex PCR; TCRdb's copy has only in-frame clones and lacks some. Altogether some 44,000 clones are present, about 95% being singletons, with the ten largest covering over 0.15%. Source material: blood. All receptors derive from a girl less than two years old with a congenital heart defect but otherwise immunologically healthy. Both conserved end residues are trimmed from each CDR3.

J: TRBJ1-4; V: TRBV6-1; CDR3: ASSWGPANEKLF
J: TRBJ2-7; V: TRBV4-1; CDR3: ASSQEWRPDSYEQY
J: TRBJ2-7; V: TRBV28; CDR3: ASRWPGRAPYEQY
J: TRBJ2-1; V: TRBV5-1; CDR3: ASTMASGRISKPNEQF
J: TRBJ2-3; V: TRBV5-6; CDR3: ASSPGPALDTQY
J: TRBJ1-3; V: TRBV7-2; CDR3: ASSLGGRNTIY
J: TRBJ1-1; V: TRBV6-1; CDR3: ASSLTGGLNTEAF
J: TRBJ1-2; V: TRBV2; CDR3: ASKGTAYGYT
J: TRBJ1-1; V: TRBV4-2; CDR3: ASSQERVNTEAF
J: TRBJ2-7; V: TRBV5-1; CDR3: ASTPTGTSGSYEQY
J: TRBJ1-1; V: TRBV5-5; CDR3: ASSLQGSSTEAF